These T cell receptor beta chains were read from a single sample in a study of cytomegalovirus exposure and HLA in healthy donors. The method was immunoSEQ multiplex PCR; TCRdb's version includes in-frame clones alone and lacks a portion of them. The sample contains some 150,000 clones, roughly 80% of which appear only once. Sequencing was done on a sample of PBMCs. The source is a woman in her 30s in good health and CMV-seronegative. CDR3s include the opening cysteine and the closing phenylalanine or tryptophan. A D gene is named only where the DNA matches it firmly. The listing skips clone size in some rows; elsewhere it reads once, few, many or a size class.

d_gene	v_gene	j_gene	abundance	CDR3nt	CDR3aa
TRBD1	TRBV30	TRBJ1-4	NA	TGTGCCTGGAGGGGGGACAGGGAAAGGGAAAAACTGTTTTTT	CAWRGDREREKLFF
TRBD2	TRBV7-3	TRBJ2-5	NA	TGTGCCAGCAGCTTAACCGGACTAGCGGGGGGACAAGAGACCCAGTACTTC	CASSLTGLAGGQETQYF
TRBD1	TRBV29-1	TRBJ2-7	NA	TGCAGCGTTGAAGTCGGGACAGGGTTCTCCTACGAGCAGTACTTC	CSVEVGTGFSYEQYF
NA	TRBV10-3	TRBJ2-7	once	TGTGCCATCAGTTGGGGGCAGGGAGGGAGCTACGAGCAGTACTTC	CAISWGQGGSYEQYF
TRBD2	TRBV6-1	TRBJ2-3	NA	TGTGCCAGCAGTGATGGGACTAGCGGGCCAGAGGGCGGTGATACGCAGTATTTT	CASSDGTSGPEGGDTQYF
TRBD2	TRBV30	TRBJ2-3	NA	TGTGCCTGGAGTCTGACTAGCGGGTTCGCAGATACGCAGTATTTT	CAWSLTSGFADTQYF
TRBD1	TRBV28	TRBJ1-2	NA	TGTGCCAGCAGGTCCGAAATAACAGGGGCGTTGGGTGGCTACACCTTC	CASRSEITGALGGYTF
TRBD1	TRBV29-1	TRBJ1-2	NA	TGCAGCGTTCCGAAGGTACGGGGGCCGGACAGGGGAGAGGATGGCTACACCTTC	CSVPKVRGPDRGEDGYTF
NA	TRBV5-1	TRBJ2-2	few	TGCGCCAGCAGCTCACGGGTGAACACCGGGGAGCTGTTTTTT	CASSSRVNTGELFF
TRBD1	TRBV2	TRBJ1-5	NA	TGTGCCAGCAGTGTTAGGACAGGGAGAGAGCAGCCCCAGCATTTT	CASSVRTGREQPQHF
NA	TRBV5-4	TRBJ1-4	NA	TGTGCCAGCAGCTTACAGGGTCCTTCGGGGGAAAAACTGTTTTTT	CASSLQGPSGEKLFF
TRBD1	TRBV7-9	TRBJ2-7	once	TGTTCCAGCAGCCTTAGGTACCGGGACAGCACCTACGAGCAGTACTTC	CSSSLRYRDSTYEQYF
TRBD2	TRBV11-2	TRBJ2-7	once	TGTGCCAGCATCCCGTCCGGGACTAGCGGAACCTACGAGCAGTACTTC	CASIPSGTSGTYEQYF
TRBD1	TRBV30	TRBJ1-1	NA	TGTGCCTGGTCGACAGGGGTCATGAACACTGAAGCTTTCTTT	CAWSTGVMNTEAFF
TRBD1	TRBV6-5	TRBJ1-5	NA	TGTGCCAGCAGTGAGGACAGGGCTCAGCCCCAGCATTTT	CASSEDRAQPQHF
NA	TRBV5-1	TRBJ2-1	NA	TGCGCCAGCAGCTCCGCCTCAGGTTACTCCTACAATGAGCAGTTCTTC	CASSSASGYSYNEQFF